This passage covers 24 T cell receptor beta chains from one sample sequenced in a study of blood T cell repertoires in COVID-19. Profiled with immunoSEQ multiplex PCR; TCRdb holds only in-frame clones, not every one. Here the sample spans around 170,000 clones, less than 90% being singletons. The sequenced material came from PBMCs or T cells enriched from blood (not recorded which). The origin of the receptors is a woman aged 45-59 years who had recovered from COVID-19.

This clone was observed a handful of times. This sequence joins TRBV29-1 and TRBJ2-1, with TRBD2 matching over 11 bases. This CDR3 contains 16 residues. J gave up 6 bases and V 7 bases, and 14 bases lay outside the gene matches. CDR1 and CDR2 (germline): SQVTM, ANQGSEA. CDR3 DNA: TGCAGCGCCGCGACTAGCGGGAATTCTCTGATCAATGAGCAGTTCTTC. Translating gives CSAATSGNSLINEQFF.

V is TRBV11-3 and J is TRBJ1-4, with a possible D match to TRBD1 (5 bases). From germline, CDR1 is SGHNT and CDR2 YENEEA. The CDR3 sequence is 15 residues long. V was clipped by 6 bases and J by 2 bases, with 13 bases between them. CDR3 bases: TGTGCCAGCAGTAGGAAGGGGTCTACTAATGAAAAACTGTTTTTT. It specifies CASSRKGSTNEKLFF.

V usage is TRBV28 and J usage is TRBJ1-5; 8 nucleotides agree with TRBD1. The length of the CDR3 is 15 residues. Unmatched junction bases numbered 10, after V lost 6 bases and J lost 6 bases. Germline V gives CDR1 MDHEN, CDR2 SYDVKM. The chain's CDR3 is CASSPLDREGQPQHF. Here the CDR3 DNA reads TGTGCCAGCAGCCCTTTGGACAGGGAGGGTCAGCCCCAGCATTTT.

The CDR3 is CASRRQGSIYEQYF. DNA for the CDR3: TGTGCCAGCAGGCGACAGGGGTCAATTTACGAGCAGTACTTC. The chain carries TRBV6-5 and TRBJ2-7, with 8 positions matching TRBD1. Germline CDR1 MNHEY, CDR2 SVGAGI. V shed 6 bases, J shed 4 bases, and the junction held 8 bases outside the gene matches. This CDR3 spans 14 amino acids.

V and J are TRBV28 and TRBJ2-7; the D gene is possibly TRBD2 (6 bases). The CDR3 runs to 15 residues. Trimming took 5 bases from V and 2 from J, leaving 16 bases between them. Germline lookup yields CDR1 MDHEN and CDR2 SYDVKM. The CDR3 DNA sequence: TGTGCCAGCAGTACTCCTGGGGACTCACCCTACGAGCAGTACTTC. This sequence encodes CASSTPGDSPYEQYF.

V and J are TRBV7-2 and TRBJ2-7; D remains ambiguous. With 6 bases removed from V and 0 bases from J, the gap between germline ends came to 12 bases. The germline V gene has CDR1 SGHTA and CDR2 FQGNSA. The CDR3 covers 14 residues. Here the CDR3 reads CASSIDSSSYEQYF. In nucleotides, the CDR3 is TGTGCCAGCAGTATCGACTCTAGCTCCTACGAGCAGTACTTC.

This clone was observed a single time. The chain has TRBV21-1 and TRBJ1-6; the D call in the table, TRBD1, was not verified against the DNA. TRBV21-1 is shown as a pseudogene. The CDR3 extends over 13 amino acids. The CDR3 spells CASKGCPRSPLHF. The CDR3 nucleotides read TGTGCCAGCAAGGGGTGCCCCCGTTCACCCCTCCACTTT.

The chain carries TRBV5-4 and TRBJ2-1; 12 bases are shared with TRBD2. Germline V gives CDR1 SGHNT, CDR2 YYREEE (reference sequence). The CDR3 spans 15 residues. Losses at the gene ends were 6 bases for V and 6 bases for J; bases not matched to a gene: 7. CDR3 region: CASKPSGRAVNEQFF. As DNA, the CDR3 is TGTGCCAGCAAACCTAGCGGGAGGGCCGTCAATGAGCAGTTCTTC.

The J gene is TRBJ2-2, the V gene TRBV2; maybe TRBD2 (6 bases). This CDR3 is built from 16 residues. Germline assignment: CDR1 SNHLY and CDR2 FYNNEI. The germline V and J ends were trimmed by 4 bases and 6 bases, with 18 bases remaining between them. This CDR3 is CASSVSGTGLPGELFF. In DNA form, the CDR3 reads TGTGCCAGCAGTGTATCAGGGACGGGACTCCCCGGGGAGCTGTTTTTT.

The chain uses TRBV10-3 and TRBJ2-7, with 11 bases identical to TRBD2. CDR1 and CDR2 from the germline V gene are ENHRY and SYGVKD. The CDR3 is 13 amino acids. With 8 bases clipped from V and 6 bases from J, the junction kept 6 bases outside the gene matches. For the CDR3, the DNA is TGTGCCATCTTAGAGCTAGCGGGAGGCGAGCAGTACTTC. The encoded protein is CAILELAGGEQYF.

A remark on this clone: Germline is not matched at one junction end, which may reflect a read error. This sequence joins TRBV7-7 and TRBJ2-1; 7 positions agree with TRBD2. CDR1 SSHAT and CDR2 FNYEAQ come from the germline V gene (reference sequence). The CDR3 is made up of 15 amino acids. This CDR3 reads CASSLQSGAYNEQFF. CDR3 coding DNA: TGTGCTAGCAGCCTCCAAAGCGGGGCCTACAATGAGCAGTTCTTC.

The rearrangement uses TRBV6-5 and TRBJ2-7; TRBD2 aligns across 9 bases. The CDR3 runs 14 residues. Germline lookup yields CDR1 MNHEY and CDR2 SVGAGI. Losses at the gene ends were 6 bases for V and 4 bases for J; bases not matched to a gene: 7. The CDR3 nucleotides are TGTGCCAGCAGCCGGACTAGCGATTCTTACGAGCAGTACTTC. Translation gives CASSRTSDSYEQYF.

This rearrangement joins TRBV19 to TRBJ1-5; tentatively, D is TRBD1 (5 bases). Trimming cost V 4 bases and J 10 bases, with 11 bases left between them. The germline gives CDR1 LNHDA, CDR2 SQIVND (reference sequence). CDR3 length: 12 amino acids. CDR3 amino acids: CASSTSGKPQHF. The CDR3 region has the DNA TGTGCCAGTAGTACCTCAGGGAAACCCCAGCATTTT. Filled out from reference TRBV19 and TRBJ1-5, the complete variable domain reads DGGITQSPKYLFRKEGQNVTLSCEQNLNHDAMYWYRQDPGQGLRLIYYSQIVNDFQKGDIAEGYSVSREKKESFPLTVTSAQKNPTAFYLCASSTSGKPQHFGDGTRLSIL.

The CDR3 loop is CASSIGGGKNQPQHF. The CDR3 coding sequence is TGTGCCAGTAGTATTGGGGGAGGAAAAAATCAGCCCCAGCATTTT. The V gene is TRBV19, the J gene TRBJ1-5; a weak D match, TRBD1 (5 bases). The CDR3 sequence is 15 residues long. CDR1 LNHDA and CDR2 SQIVND come from the germline V gene (reference sequence). The V end lost 3 bases, the J end lost 4 bases, and 13 bases lay between the germline ends.

The V call is TRBV3-1 (or the pseudogene TRBV3-2), the J call TRBJ2-1, with 11 bases lining up with TRBD2. Trimming at V came to 3 bases and at J to 6 bases, leaving 4 bases not matched to a gene. Germline CDR1 reads LGHDT; CDR2 reads YNNKEL (reference sequence). The CDR3 covers 15 residues. The CDR3 loop is CASSQRLAGFNEQFF. The CDR3 region has the DNA TGTGCCAGCAGCCAGCGACTAGCGGGGTTCAATGAGCAGTTCTTC.

The rearrangement joins TRBV7-2 to TRBJ2-7; TRBD2 aligns across 8 bases. The CDR3 loop spans 14 amino acids. Germline V CDR1 and CDR2: SGHTA, FQGNSA. Trimming at V came to 3 bases and at J to 3 bases, leaving 4 bases not matched to a gene. The CDR3 here is CASSFSGNLYEQYF. In DNA form, the CDR3 reads TGTGCCAGCAGCTTTAGCGGGAACCTCTACGAGCAGTACTTC.

The chain couples TRBV10-3 to TRBJ2-1; TRBD2 matches 14 bases. Germline assignment: CDR1 ENHRY and CDR2 SYGVKD. The J segment lost 7 bases and the V segment lost 6 bases, leaving 5 bases of the junction unmatched. This CDR3 has 15 residues. CDR3 sequence (DNA): TGTGCCATCAGCCACGGGACTAGCGGGGGTAATGAGCAGTTCTTC. This translates into CAISHGTSGGNEQFF.

The genes are TRBV7-3 and TRBJ2-1; 7 nucleotides align to TRBD2. The V gene end was trimmed by 2 bases and the J gene end by 6 bases; junction bases not matched to a gene: 1. This CDR3 region has 13 residues. Germline CDR1 is SGHTA and CDR2 is FQGTGA. The CDR3 DNA reads TGTGCCAGCAGCTTAGGCGGGGGCAATGAGCAGTTCTTC. It is translated as CASSLGGGNEQFF.

The V and J genes are TRBV9 and TRBJ2-3; 11 bases are a match to TRBD2. The CDR3 is 17 residues long. The junction had 9 bases not matched to a gene; V was cut back by 4 bases and J by 2 bases. CDR1 is SGDLS and CDR2 is YYNGEE in the germline V gene. The CDR3 coding sequence is TGTGCCAGCAGCTCCAGAATACTAGCGGGGGCCACAGATACGCAGTATTTT. Protein: CASSSRILAGATDTQYF.

The chain recombines TRBV4-1 with TRBJ1-2, with D maybe TRBD1 (5 bases). V lost 0 bases to trimming and J lost 7 bases, with 6 bases between them. The CDR3 loop spans 12 amino acids. Germline V gives CDR1 MGHRA, CDR2 YSYEKL. CDR3 bases: TGCGCCAGCAGCCAAGAGGGGGGTGGCTACACCTTC. It is translated as CASSQEGGGYTF.

The chain employs TRBV4-3 and TRBJ2-2; D unresolved. The V end was cut by 1 base, the J end by 2 bases, with 5 bases between. The CDR3 length is 14 residues. CDR1 LGHNA and CDR2 YSLEER come from the germline V gene. CDR3 bases: TGCGCCAGCAGCCAAGTAAGCAACACCGGGGAGCTGTTTTTT. This encodes CASSQVSNTGELFF.

The rearrangement links TRBV2 to TRBJ1-5; 7 bases match TRBD1. The CDR3 spans 13 residues. V lost 4 bases, J lost 7 bases, and 4 bases stayed unmatched. CDR1 is SNHLY and CDR2 is FYNNEI in the germline V gene. CDR3 sequence reads: CASSAGQRQPQHF. The CDR3, as DNA: TGTGCCAGCAGTGCGGGACAGCGCCAGCCCCAGCATTTT.

The CDR3 protein is CASSTWGDSGNTIYF. DNA for the CDR3: TGTGCCAGCAGCACCTGGGGGGACTCTGGAAACACCATATATTTT. The chain uses TRBV7-2 and TRBJ1-3; TRBD1 might be the D (5 bases). The CDR3 length is 15 residues. Germline values: CDR1 SGHTA, CDR2 FQGNSA. V shed 5 bases and J shed 0 bases, with 11 bases lying between them. Full variable domain (rest looked up from reference TRBV7-2 and TRBJ1-3): GAGVSQSPSNKVTEKGKDVELRCDPISGHTALYWYRQSLGQGLEFLIYFQGNSAPDKSGLPSDRFSAERTGGSVSTLTIQRTQQEDSAVYLCASSTWGDSGNTIYFGEGSWLTVV.

The CDR3 loop is CASSVYGDSQETQYF. Here the CDR3 DNA reads TGTGCCAGCAGCGTCTATGGGGACAGTCAAGAGACCCAGTACTTC. This chain links TRBV11-3 with TRBJ2-5; 7 nucleotides agree with TRBD1. V lost 5 bases to trimming and J lost 2 bases; unmatched junction nucleotides: 8. There are 15 residues in the CDR3. Germline CDR1 is SGHNT and CDR2 is YENEEA.